The 27 T cell receptor beta chains listed next were all sequenced from one sample in a study of blood T cell repertoires in COVID-19. The repertoire was sequenced with immunoSEQ multiplex PCR; TCRdb's copy has only in-frame clones and lacks some. The repertoire holds roughly 250,000 clones, with 82% as singletons. The sequenced sample was peripheral blood. The receptors here all came from a woman between 55 and 75 years old with active or convalescent COVID-19.

The chain recombines TRBV18 with TRBJ2-1, with 10 nucleotides matching TRBD2. V lost 3 bases and J lost 6; bases outside the gene matches: 11. Germline-derived CDR1 and CDR2 are KGHSH and LQKENI. CDR3 length: 17 residues. The CDR3 DNA reads as TGTGCCAGCTCACCGAACTCGCTGAGCGGGGGGGCCAATGAGCAGTTCTTC. Protein sequence: CASSPNSLSGGANEQFF. Filled out from reference TRBV18 and TRBJ2-1, the complete variable domain reads NAGVMQNPRHLVRRRGQEARLRCSPMKGHSHVYWYRQLPEEGLKFMVYLQKENIIDESGMPKERFSAEFPKEGPSILRIQQVVRGDSAAYFCASSPNSLSGGANEQFFGPGTRLTVL.

The chain couples TRBV5-6 to TRBJ1-2, with D hard to call. Per the germline V gene, CDR1 is SGHDT and CDR2 is YYEEEE. Trimming left V 0 bases short and J 1 base short, with 10 bases between. CDR3 size: 15 residues. The DNA of the CDR3 is TGTGCCAGCAGCTTGGAGTACAGCCTTAACTATGGCTACACCTTC. It encodes CASSLEYSLNYGYTF.

In this sample, this clone turned up once. The chain has TRBV10-3 and TRBJ2-1, with 12 bases that match TRBD2. This CDR3 spans 16 amino acids. Germline V gene sequence: CDR1 ENHRY, CDR2 SYGVKD. V gave up 3 bases and J gave up 7 bases; unmatched junction bases: 7. CDR3 loop: CAISDLLGLAGNEQFF. Written as DNA, the CDR3 is TGTGCCATCAGTGACCTTCTAGGACTAGCGGGGAATGAGCAGTTCTTC.

This clone was observed once. The chain uses TRBV6-5 and TRBJ1-4; 9 bases are shared with TRBD1. V lost 6 bases and J lost 3; bases outside the gene matches: 2. Germline V gives CDR1 MNHEY, CDR2 SVGAGI. The CDR3 extends over 14 amino acids. The CDR3 DNA reads TGTGCCAGCAGACGACAGGGGGCTAATGAAAAACTGTTTTTT. Amino acids: CASRRQGANEKLFF.

The chain uses TRBV10-3 and TRBJ1-1; 11 bases agree with TRBD1. J lost 1 base, V lost 2 bases, and 3 bases had no gene match. This CDR3 has 16 amino acids. Germline V gene sequence: CDR1 ENHRY, CDR2 SYGVKD. The CDR3: CAISEPGQGGNTEAFF. CDR3 bases: TGTGCCATCAGTGAGCCGGGACAGGGGGGGAACACTGAAGCTTTCTTT.

The J gene is TRBJ1-4, the V gene TRBV2; 8 nucleotides align to TRBD1. J gave up 5 bases and V 0 bases, and 2 bases lay outside the gene matches. The germline V gene encodes CDR1 SNHLY and CDR2 FYNNEI. CDR3 length: 15 amino acids. The CDR3 reads CASSEAGTGNEKLFF. In DNA, the CDR3 is TGTGCCAGCAGTGAAGCCGGGACAGGCAATGAAAAACTGTTTTTT.

This rearrangement joins TRBV2 to TRBJ1-2, with D possibly matching TRBD1 (6 bases). Germline V gives CDR1 SNHLY, CDR2 FYNNEI. Trimming shortened V by 5 bases and J by 2 bases, and 12 bases separated the two germline ends. This CDR3 spans 14 amino acids. CDR3: CASSITTGNYGYTF. In DNA, the CDR3 is TGTGCCAGCAGTATTACCACAGGGAACTATGGCTACACCTTC.

This sequence joins TRBV12-5 and TRBJ2-7, with a possible D match to TRBD1 (6 bases). The CDR3 is 16 amino acids. Trimming left V 1 base short and J 2 bases short, with 15 bases between. Germline CDR1 reads LGHNT; CDR2 reads FRNRAP. The CDR3 DNA reads TGTGCTAGTGGTTTGGCCCCCGGGACAAGGACCTACGAGCAGTACTTC. This gives the protein CASGLAPGTRTYEQYF.

The gene calls are TRBV27 and TRBJ2-3; 8 nucleotides match TRBD1. Germline CDR1 is MNHEY and CDR2 is SMNVEV (reference sequence). The trim removed 8 bases at V and 3 bases at J, leaving 7 bases unmatched. The CDR3 spans 14 residues. CDR3 protein: CASGLQGVTDTQYF. In DNA form, the CDR3 reads TGTGCCAGCGGCCTACAGGGGGTTACAGATACGCAGTATTTT.

The chain combines TRBV10-2 with TRBJ1-2; 10 bases fit TRBD1. The CDR3 spans 13 residues. CDR1 and CDR2 (germline): WSHSY, SAAADI. V shed 4 bases, J shed 7 bases, and the junction held 3 bases outside the gene matches. The CDR3 sequence: CASSGQGASGYTF. The CDR3 coding sequence is TGCGCCAGCAGTGGACAGGGGGCGAGTGGCTACACCTTC.

This chain joins TRBV5-1 and TRBJ2-7; 8 bases match TRBD1. The CDR3 runs to 14 residues. The germline V gene encodes CDR1 SGHRS and CDR2 YFSETQ. V was clipped by 5 bases and J by 2 bases; unmatched bases: 6. The DNA of the CDR3 is TGCGCCAGCAGAACCGGGACAGGTACCTACGAGCAGTACTTC. Its protein product is CASRTGTGTYEQYF.

This chain connects TRBV6-5 to TRBJ2-1; 11 bases agree with TRBD2. The CDR3 runs to 16 residues. Germline CDR1 is MNHEY and CDR2 is SVGAGI. V lost 3 bases to trimming and J lost 12 bases; unmatched junction nucleotides: 13. CDR3 in DNA: TGTGCCAGCAGTTATGGCACTAGCGGGAGCCCGTTTGGGCAGTTCTTC. Translating gives CASSYGTSGSPFGQFF.

V is TRBV5-8 and J is TRBJ2-3, with 8 nucleotides matching TRBD1. The V and J ends lost 0 bases and 6 bases, in that order; junction bases with no gene match: 6. This CDR3 comprises 15 residues. Germline CDR1 reads SGHTS; CDR2 reads YDEGEE. DNA for the CDR3: TGTGCCAGCAGCTTGGACAGGGGGAATTGGGATACGCAGTATTTT. Translation gives CASSLDRGNWDTQYF. The variable domain in full, with the rest retrieved from reference TRBV5-8 and TRBJ2-3, is EAGVTQSPTHLIKTRGQQATLRCSPISGHTSVYWYQQALGLGLQFLLWYDEGEERNRGNFPPRFSGRQFPNYSSELNVNALELEDSALYLCASSLDRGNWDTQYFGPGTRLTVL.

This clone was found a few times. The chain has TRBV18 and TRBJ1-3, with TRBD1 identical over 7 bases. CDR1 is KGHSH, CDR2 LQKENI, per germline. The V segment lost 4 bases and the J segment 3 bases; nucleotides outside the gene matches: 12. The CDR3 runs 17 residues. CDR3 amino acids: CASSRAGQRADGNTIYF. DNA for the CDR3: TGTGCCAGCTCACGGGCGGGACAGCGGGCGGATGGAAACACCATATATTTT.

The chain is built from TRBV3-1 (or the pseudogene TRBV3-2) and TRBJ2-5; 9 nucleotides match TRBD2. This CDR3 is built from 19 residues. CDR1 is LGHDT and CDR2 is YNNKEL in the germline V gene (reference sequence). Trimming removed 0 bases from V and 4 bases from J; junction bases left unmatched: 15. The CDR3 nucleotides are TGTGCCAGCAGCCAAGATGGGATTTCGGCGGGGGGGAGGAGAGAGACCCAGTACTTC. It specifies CASSQDGISAGGRRETQYF.

The rearrangement uses TRBV5-1 and TRBJ1-1; perhaps TRBD1 as D (5 bases). The V end was cut by 2 bases, the J end by 4 bases, with 12 bases between. The germline V gene has CDR1 SGHRS and CDR2 YFSETQ. This CDR3 comprises 14 residues. The CDR3 sequence is CASSFGGRITEAFF. The CDR3 DNA sequence: TGCGCCAGCAGCTTCGGGGGGAGGATCACTGAAGCTTTCTTT.

V usage is TRBV25-1 and J usage is TRBJ1-1; 8 positions agree with TRBD1. The ends lost 7 bases at V and 3 bases at J; junction bases unmatched: 4. Germline V CDR1 and CDR2: MGHDK, SYGVNS. This CDR3 spans 13 amino acids. The CDR3 region has the DNA TGTGCCAGCAACCAGGGGGCGGACACTGAAGCTTTCTTT. It translates to CASNQGADTEAFF. The full variable domain, completed using reference TRBV25-1 and TRBJ1-1, is EADIYQTPRYLVIGTGKKITLECSQTMGHDKMYWYQQDPGMELHLIHYSYGVNSTEKGDLSSESTVSRIRTEHFPLTLESARPSHTSQYLCASNQGADTEAFFGQGTRLTVV.

This chain joins TRBV6-1 and TRBJ2-7; 7 nucleotides match TRBD1. This CDR3 has 15 amino acids. Germline values: CDR1 MNHNS, CDR2 SASEGT. V trimming: 3 bases; J trimming: 1 base; junction bases outside the gene matches: 6. CDR3 sequence (DNA): TGTGCCAGCAGTGACCGGGACAGTTTGTCCTACGAGCAGTACTTC. Amino acids: CASSDRDSLSYEQYF.

The rearrangement uses TRBV7-9 and TRBJ2-7; tentatively, D is TRBD1 (5 bases). Trimming shortened V by 3 bases and J by 9 bases, and 9 bases separated the two germline ends. This CDR3 is built from 11 residues. The V gene's germline CDR1 is SEHNR and CDR2 FQNEAQ (reference sequence). The CDR3 DNA sequence: TGTGCCAGCAGCTTCGACAGAGGGCAGTACTTC. This encodes CASSFDRGQYF.

This chain joins TRBV11-2 and TRBJ1-6; the D is unclear. CDR1 is SGHAT, CDR2 FQNNGV, per germline. The CDR3 sequence is 14 residues long. Between the trimmed V and J ends, which lost 6 bases and 7 bases, there was a span of 13 bases. CDR3 nucleotides: TGTGCCAGCAGGCCTAACCCAGGAAATTCACCCCTCCACTTT. Translation: CASRPNPGNSPLHF.

This chain joins TRBV7-9 and TRBJ1-6, with a possible D match to TRBD1 (5 bases). V lost 6 bases and J 7 bases, leaving 13 bases between the germline ends. The CDR3 totals 14 residues. Looked up from germline, CDR1 is SEHNR and CDR2 is FQNEAQ (reference sequence). The CDR3 DNA sequence: TGTGCCAGCAGTCAGTTCGGGGGAAATTCACCCCTCCACTTT. Encoded protein: CASSQFGGNSPLHF.

As concerns this clone: Other DNA sequences in the same sample also yield this CDR3. The V call is TRBV19, the J call TRBJ1-5; a possible D gene is TRBD1 (6 bases). The CDR3 totals 14 residues. Germline CDR1 is LNHDA and CDR2 is SQIVND (reference sequence). The germline V and J ends were trimmed by 3 bases and 7 bases, with 13 bases remaining between them. The CDR3 DNA follows: TGTGCCAGTAGTATTGGACGGCAGGGGCAGCCCCAGCATTTT. Its translation is CASSIGRQGQPQHF. Full variable domain (outside the CDR3, taken from reference TRBV19 and TRBJ1-5): DGGITQSPKYLFRKEGQNVTLSCEQNLNHDAMYWYRQDPGQGLRLIYYSQIVNDFQKGDIAEGYSVSREKKESFPLTVTSAQKNPTAFYLCASSIGRQGQPQHFGDGTRLSIL.

This rearrangement joins TRBV19 to TRBJ1-6; D unresolved. This CDR3 has 15 residues. Trimming cost V 5 bases and J 10 bases, with 18 bases left between them. Germline lookup yields CDR1 LNHDA and CDR2 SQIVND (reference sequence). CDR3 sequence (DNA): TGTGCCAGTAGTCCCCGGGGTCGACGAGAGTCACCCCTCCACTTT. Translation gives CASSPRGRRESPLHF.

The chain is built from TRBV19 and TRBJ1-2, with 7 bases matching TRBD1. Per germline, CDR1 LNHDA and CDR2 SQIVND (reference sequence). The CDR3 is made up of 15 amino acids. J gave up 8 bases and V 4 bases, and 13 bases lay outside the gene matches. DNA for the CDR3: TGTGCCAGTAGTACCCCCTACGACAGGGTAGGCGGCTACACCTTC. The encoded protein is CASSTPYDRVGGYTF.

The CDR3 reads CASSHLPGRLGNEQFF. DNA of the CDR3: TGTGCCAGCAGCCATTTGCCAGGGCGCTTGGGGAATGAGCAGTTCTTC. V gene TRBV3-1 (or the pseudogene TRBV3-2) combines with J gene TRBJ2-1, with D possibly TRBD1 on 5 matching bases. With 3 bases removed from V and 7 bases from J, the gap between germline ends came to 19 bases. CDR1 and CDR2 (germline): LGHDT, YNNKEL (reference sequence). This CDR3 region has 16 residues.

This chain connects TRBV5-4 to TRBJ1-2; the match to TRBD1 covers 9 bases. J lost 5 bases, V lost 3 bases, and 11 bases had no gene match. This CDR3 has 16 residues. Germline V gene data show CDR1 as SGHNT and CDR2 as YYREEE (reference sequence). In nucleotides, the CDR3 is TGTGCCAGCAGCTCCCCCGGGACAGGGTATCTGTATGGCTACACCTTC. Its translation is CASSSPGTGYLYGYTF.

This chain connects TRBV29-1 to TRBJ2-7; 8 positions match TRBD2. The CDR3 length is 13 residues. The germline V gene encodes CDR1 SQVTM and CDR2 ANQGSEA. V lost 3 bases, J lost 3 bases, and 4 bases stayed unmatched. The CDR3 DNA is TGCAGCGTTGATGACGGGGGGGACTACGAGCAGTACTTC. Protein: CSVDDGGDYEQYF.